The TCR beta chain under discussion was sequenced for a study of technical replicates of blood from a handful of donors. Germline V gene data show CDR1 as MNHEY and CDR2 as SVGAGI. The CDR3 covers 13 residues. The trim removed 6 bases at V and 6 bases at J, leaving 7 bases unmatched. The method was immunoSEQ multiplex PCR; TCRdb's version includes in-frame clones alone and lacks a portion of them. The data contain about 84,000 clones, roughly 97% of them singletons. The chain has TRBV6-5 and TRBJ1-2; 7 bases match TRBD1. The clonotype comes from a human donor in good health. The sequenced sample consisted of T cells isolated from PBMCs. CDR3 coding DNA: TGTGCCAGCAGCTCCCAGGGGGTGGATGGCTACACCTTC. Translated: CASSSQGVDGYTF.